The rows below give T cell receptor beta chains drawn from one sample of a study of shared clonotypes between healthy human individuals. Here immunoSEQ multiplex PCR was the method, and the copy in TCRdb shows in-frame clones only, minus some. This table holds around 690,000 clones, about 90% found once. Specimen: memory CD8+ T cells from PBMCs. Receptors originate from a man younger than 35 in good health. Some clones in this sample may be carry-over from other donors' samples. Both conserved end residues are part of each CDR3. D genes are given only for firm matches. Size is stated for part of the rows, as once, few or many counts, or as a class when the clone is expanded.

v_gene: TRBV11-2
j_gene: TRBJ2-5
d_gene: TRBD1
abundance: .
CDR3nt: TGTGCCAGCAGCTCACGACAGGGGGATCGGGAGACCCAGTACTTC
CDR3aa: CASSSRQGDRETQYF

v_gene: TRBV5-1
j_gene: TRBJ2-3
d_gene: .
abundance: once
CDR3nt: TGCGCCAGCAGCTCTACAGCAAGAAGCACAGATACGCAGTATTTT
CDR3aa: CASSSTARSTDTQYF

v_gene: TRBV9
j_gene: TRBJ2-6
d_gene: TRBD1
abundance: once
CDR3nt: TGTGCCAGCAGCGTAGGCCAGGACAGGATCTCTGGGGCCAACGTCCTGACTTTC
CDR3aa: CASSVGQDRISGANVLTF

v_gene: TRBV7-9
j_gene: TRBJ2-2
d_gene: TRBD2
abundance: .
CDR3nt: TGTGCCAGCAGCGTTAGCGGGAGCAACACCGGGGAGCTGTTTTTT
CDR3aa: CASSVSGSNTGELFF

v_gene: TRBV28
j_gene: TRBJ2-7
d_gene: .
abundance: .
CDR3nt: TGTGCCAGCAGTTTAATAAGGGGATCGGACGAGCAGTACTTC
CDR3aa: CASSLIRGSDEQYF

v_gene: TRBV2
j_gene: TRBJ2-2
d_gene: .
abundance: .
CDR3nt: TGTGCCAGCCACATTAGCGTGAACACCGGGGAGCTGTTTTTT
CDR3aa: CASHISVNTGELFF

v_gene: TRBV11-2
j_gene: TRBJ2-7
d_gene: .
abundance: .
CDR3nt: TGTGCCAGCAGCTTAGACCTCTCCGAGCAGTACTTC
CDR3aa: CASSLDLSEQYF

v_gene: TRBV27
j_gene: TRBJ2-7
d_gene: .
abundance: .
CDR3nt: TGTGCCAGCAGTTTGCTTGCCAGAACAGGGTACGAGCAGTACTTC
CDR3aa: CASSLLARTGYEQYF

v_gene: TRBV7-9
j_gene: TRBJ2-3
d_gene: TRBD2
abundance: .
CDR3nt: TGTGCTGTAGCGGGCAGAAGCACAGATACGCAGTATTTT
CDR3aa: CAVAGRSTDTQYF

v_gene: TRBV30
j_gene: TRBJ2-1
d_gene: TRBD2
abundance: .
CDR3nt: TGTGCCTGGAGTTCGAATCTAGCGGGAGAGCGCTACAATGAGCAGTTCTTC
CDR3aa: CAWSSNLAGERYNEQFF

v_gene: TRBV2
j_gene: TRBJ1-5
d_gene: .
abundance: .
CDR3nt: TGTGCCAGTAGTATGGGGAGCAATCAGCCCCAGCATTTT
CDR3aa: CASSMGSNQPQHF

v_gene: TRBV9
j_gene: TRBJ1-4
d_gene: .
abundance: .
CDR3nt: TGTGCCAGCAGCGTAGCAGCCGGGGGGCATTATGAAAAACTGTTTTTT
CDR3aa: CASSVAAGGHYEKLFF

v_gene: TRBV27
j_gene: TRBJ2-2
d_gene: .
abundance: .
CDR3nt: TGTGCCAGCAGTCAAGGGACCGGGGAGCTGTTTTTT
CDR3aa: CASSQGTGELFF

v_gene: TRBV27
j_gene: TRBJ1-5
d_gene: .
abundance: .
CDR3nt: TGTGCCAGCAGTTTAGGGAGGGACGGTCAGCCCCAGCATTTT
CDR3aa: CASSLGRDGQPQHF

v_gene: TRBV28
j_gene: TRBJ2-7
d_gene: TRBD2
abundance: .
CDR3nt: TGTGCCAGCAGTTGGGCTAGCGGTGAAGAGCAGTACTTC
CDR3aa: CASSWASGEEQYF

v_gene: TRBV6-5
j_gene: TRBJ1-6
d_gene: .
abundance: .
CDR3nt: TGTGCCAGCAGTTACTCGAGGGGGAGCAATTCACCCCTCCACTTT
CDR3aa: CASSYSRGSNSPLHF

v_gene: TRBV18
j_gene: TRBJ2-7
d_gene: TRBD2
abundance: .
CDR3nt: TGTGCCAGCTCACCTAGCGGGAGGCCTCTCGGCGAGCAGTACTTC
CDR3aa: CASSPSGRPLGEQYF

v_gene: TRBV4-2
j_gene: TRBJ2-7
d_gene: TRBD1
abundance: .
CDR3nt: TGTGCCAGCAGCCACCACGAGGCAGGGGGCAACTACGAGCAGTACTTC
CDR3aa: CASSHHEAGGNYEQYF

v_gene: TRBV5-6
j_gene: TRBJ2-5
d_gene: .
abundance: .
CDR3nt: TGTGCCAGCAGCTTAGAAGAGACGATAAGCGGGTCGATCCAAGAGACCCAGTACTTC
CDR3aa: CASSLEETISGSIQETQYF

v_gene: TRBV19
j_gene: TRBJ2-1
d_gene: TRBD2
abundance: .
CDR3nt: TGTGCCAGTAGTTCCCCGGCGGGAGGCTCCTACAATGAGCAGTTCTTC
CDR3aa: CASSSPAGGSYNEQFF

v_gene: TRBV5-6
j_gene: TRBJ2-7
d_gene: TRBD1
abundance: .
CDR3nt: TGTGCCAGCAGCCTGGGACAGGGGGTCTACGAGCAGTACTTC
CDR3aa: CASSLGQGVYEQYF

v_gene: TRBV19
j_gene: TRBJ2-1
d_gene: .
abundance: .
CDR3nt: TGTGCCAGTAGTATAGACAGGTCGTCCTACAATGAGCAGTTCTTC
CDR3aa: CASSIDRSSYNEQFF

v_gene: TRBV18
j_gene: TRBJ2-7
d_gene: TRBD1
abundance: once
CDR3nt: TGTGCCAGCTCACAAAAATCCGGGACAGGGTTCTCCTACGAGCAGTACTTC
CDR3aa: CASSQKSGTGFSYEQYF

v_gene: TRBV6-5
j_gene: TRBJ2-7
d_gene: .
abundance: once
CDR3nt: TGTGCCAGCAGTTACTCGAGAGGGGACCTATACGAGCAGTACTTC
CDR3aa: CASSYSRGDLYEQYF

v_gene: TRBV11-2
j_gene: TRBJ2-1
d_gene: .
abundance: .
CDR3nt: TGTGCCAGCAGCTCCGGCAGTGAGCAGTTCTTC
CDR3aa: CASSSGSEQFF

v_gene: TRBV7-9
j_gene: TRBJ2-1
d_gene: TRBD1
abundance: .
CDR3nt: TGTGCCAGCAGCTCTGGGACAGGGGAGCTGAATGAGCAGTTCTTC
CDR3aa: CASSSGTGELNEQFF

v_gene: TRBV28
j_gene: TRBJ1-1
d_gene: .
abundance: .
CDR3nt: TGTGCCAGCAGCCCCATGGAACCGACGAACACTGAAGCTTTCTTT
CDR3aa: CASSPMEPTNTEAFF

v_gene: TRBV5-4
j_gene: TRBJ2-5
d_gene: .
abundance: once
CDR3nt: TGTGCCAGCAGCTTGAGGGAAGCGGGAGAGACCCAGTACTTC
CDR3aa: CASSLREAGETQYF

v_gene: TRBV4-1
j_gene: TRBJ2-7
d_gene: TRBD2
abundance: .
CDR3nt: TGCGCCAGCAGCCAAGATGGGCTAGCGGGCTCCTACGAGCAGTACTTC
CDR3aa: CASSQDGLAGSYEQYF

v_gene: TRBV7-6
j_gene: TRBJ2-7
d_gene: .
abundance: .
CDR3nt: TGTGCCAGCAGCTTAGCTTTAGCCTACGAGCAGTACTTC
CDR3aa: CASSLALAYEQYF

v_gene: TRBV7-8
j_gene: TRBJ1-5
d_gene: .
abundance: .
CDR3nt: TGTGCCAGCAGCTCTAGACAGTATAGCAATCAGCCCCAGCATTTT
CDR3aa: CASSSRQYSNQPQHF

v_gene: TRBV6-5
j_gene: TRBJ2-1
d_gene: .
abundance: .
CDR3nt: TGTGCCAGCAGTTACTCCAATGCCGCCAATGAGCAGTTCTTC
CDR3aa: CASSYSNAANEQFF

v_gene: TRBV7-2
j_gene: TRBJ1-5
d_gene: .
abundance: .
CDR3nt: TGTGCCAGCAGCCCCTACAGGGTTTCGGGCAATCAGCCCCAGCATTTT
CDR3aa: CASSPYRVSGNQPQHF

v_gene: TRBV19
j_gene: TRBJ1-2
d_gene: .
abundance: .
CDR3nt: TGTGCCAGTAGTTCTATCAGGGACTATGGCTACACCTTC
CDR3aa: CASSSIRDYGYTF

v_gene: TRBV28
j_gene: TRBJ2-1
d_gene: TRBD1
abundance: once
CDR3nt: TGTGCCAGCAGTTTAACAGGGGGCCATGAGCAGTTCTTC
CDR3aa: CASSLTGGHEQFF

v_gene: TRBV11-1
j_gene: TRBJ2-7
d_gene: .
abundance: .
CDR3nt: TGTGCCAGCAGCTTGGTGGCGACAGAGCAGTACTTC
CDR3aa: CASSLVATEQYF

v_gene: TRBV18
j_gene: TRBJ1-1
d_gene: .
abundance: once
CDR3nt: TGTGCCAGCTCACCAAACTCGGACTTTCTGAACACTGAAGCTTTCTTT
CDR3aa: CASSPNSDFLNTEAFF

v_gene: TRBV10-3
j_gene: TRBJ2-7
d_gene: .
abundance: .
CDR3nt: TGTGCCATCGGGGCTCCCCCGGGGGACGAGCAGTACTTC
CDR3aa: CAIGAPPGDEQYF

v_gene: TRBV29-1
j_gene: TRBJ2-1
d_gene: .
abundance: once
CDR3nt: TGCAGCGTTGAAGGCGTGTCCTACAATGAGCAGTTCTTC
CDR3aa: CSVEGVSYNEQFF

v_gene: TRBV7-9
j_gene: TRBJ1-2
d_gene: .
abundance: .
CDR3nt: TGTGCCAGCACCTCCTGGGTTAACTATGGCTACACCTTC
CDR3aa: CASTSWVNYGYTF

v_gene: TRBV28
j_gene: TRBJ1-3
d_gene: TRBD1
abundance: .
CDR3nt: TGTGCCAGCAGTTTTGCAGGGGGCGGTGGAAACACCATATATTTT
CDR3aa: CASSFAGGGGNTIYF

v_gene: TRBV27
j_gene: TRBJ2-2
d_gene: .
abundance: .
CDR3nt: TGTGCCAGCAGTTGGTCTACGGCCTCGAACACCGGGGAGCTGTTTTTT
CDR3aa: CASSWSTASNTGELFF

v_gene: TRBV7-6
j_gene: TRBJ2-4
d_gene: TRBD1
abundance: .
CDR3nt: TGTGCCAGCAGCGAAAACAGGGGAACCAAAAACATTCAGTACTTC
CDR3aa: CASSENRGTKNIQYF